This TCR beta chain was obtained from a study of breast tumors, draining lymph nodes, adjacent tissues. Broader study findings: Luminal-like breast cancer showed significantly higher tumor–nontumor repertoire similarity than basal-like.

The V end lost 5 bases, the J end lost 4 bases, and 19 bases lay between the germline ends. In germline, CDR1 is SGHRS, CDR2 YFSETQ. The CDR3 has 17 amino acids. TCRdb reprocessed the multiplex PCR reads via MiXCR and lists one record per CDR3 protein. The sample holds about 200,000 distinct CDR3 sequences, less than 45% seen once. Turning to this clonotype: Its specificity is not known.

Breast cancer patients provided tissue from their axillary draining lymph nodes. The sample comprised axillary lymph node tissue. The receptor was derived from a female donor with breast cancer. Some clones in this sample may be carry-over from other donors' samples. V usage is TRBV5-1 and J usage is TRBJ2-6; tentative D call: TRBD1 (5 bases). The CDR3 DNA sequence: TGCGCCAGCAGTGTGACAGCCCCGCTCTCCGGGGCCAACGTCCTGACTTTC. Translating gives CASSVTAPLSGANVLTF. Full variable domain (outside the CDR3, taken from reference TRBV5-1 and TRBJ2-6): KAGVTQTPRYLIKTRGQQVTLSCSPISGHRSVSWYQQTPGQGLQFLFEYFSETQRNKGNFPGRFSGRQFSNSRSEMNVSTLELGDSALYLCASSVTAPLSGANVLTFGAGSRLTVL.